The 29 T cell receptor beta chains in this list originate from one sample, sequenced in a study of T cell repertoires in cytomegalovirus infection. These receptors lack a known antigen. Via MiXCR, TCRdb re-called the reads, giving one row per CDR3 protein. The repertoire holds about 150,000 distinct CDR3 sequences, 32% seen once, with roughly 50% in the top ten. The sample was CD8+ T cells from cultured PBMCs, taken from culture after CMV antigen stimulation. Receptors were obtained from a human donor in good health (CMV status not recorded). Some clones in this sample may be carry-over from other donors' samples.

This clonotype was recorded many times. The V and J genes are TRBV19 and TRBJ2-1, with TRBD1 as a possible D gene (6 bases). The CDR3 is 13 residues long. The V gene's germline CDR1 is LNHDA and CDR2 SQIVND (reference sequence). V was clipped by 7 bases and J by 6 bases, with 13 bases between them. CDR3 loop: CASKGVLSNEQFF. The CDR3 DNA follows: TGTGCCAGTAAGGGGGTGCTCTCCAATGAGCAGTTCTTC.

This clonotype came up a few times. CDR3 sequence (DNA): TGTGCCAGCATTCCCAGCGGCACAGATACGCAGTATTTT. Amino acids: CASIPSGTDTQYF. The chain couples TRBV6-6 to TRBJ2-3; D ambiguous. V lost 7 bases, J lost 1 base, and 9 bases lay in between. The CDR3 consists of 13 residues. Germline V gene lookup returns CDR1 MNHNY and CDR2 SVGAGI (reference sequence).

In this sample, this clonotype turned up a few times. The chain is built from TRBV7-8 and TRBJ1-5; 9 bases line up with TRBD1. The CDR3 sequence is 15 residues long. The V gene's germline CDR1 is SGHVS and CDR2 FQNEAQ. Losses at the gene ends were 1 base for V and 9 bases for J; bases not matched to a gene: 7. CDR3 DNA: TGTGCCAGCAGCTTAGGGGGACAGGGTTGGCCGCCCCAGCATTTT. Protein: CASSLGGQGWPPQHF.

This clonotype has more than one count but fewer than ten. This chain joins TRBV29-1 and TRBJ2-1, with D perhaps TRBD1 (6 bases). The CDR3 length is 15 residues. The germline V and J ends were trimmed by 3 bases and 3 bases, with 15 bases remaining between them. Per the germline V gene, CDR1 is SQVTM and CDR2 is ANQGSEA. CDR3 residues: CSVEGGQTNYNEQFF. DNA for the CDR3: TGCAGCGTTGAGGGCGGACAGACAAACTACAATGAGCAGTTCTTC.

The rearrangement links TRBV20-1 to TRBJ2-1; 9 bases are shared with TRBD2. This CDR3 has 13 amino acids. The germline gives CDR1 DFQATT, CDR2 SNEGSKA (reference sequence). With 3 bases clipped from V and 8 bases from J, the junction kept 5 bases outside the gene matches. DNA of the CDR3: TGCAGTGCTAGGGGACTAGCTACCTATGAGCAGTTCTTC. Its translation is CSARGLATYEQFF.

This clonotype has a count of ten or more. The rearrangement joins TRBV7-2 to TRBJ2-5; 9 bases align to TRBD1. Germline CDR1 reads SGHTA; CDR2 reads FQGNSA. Unmatched junction bases numbered 12, after V lost 1 base and J lost 9 bases. The CDR3 is 16 residues long. CDR3 in DNA: TGTGCCAGCAGCTTAGAGGACAGGGGCCCCAGTAGGGCCCAGTACTTC. It encodes CASSLEDRGPSRAQYF.

This clonotype was found a few times. J is TRBJ2-1 and V is TRBV19; 9 bases fit TRBD1. This CDR3 has 15 amino acids. V shed 5 bases and J 2 bases; nucleotides not matched to a gene: 4. CDR1 and CDR2 (germline): LNHDA, SQIVND (reference sequence). The CDR3, as DNA: TGTGCCAGTAGTGTCGACAGGGGGACCTACAATGAGCAGTTCTTC. As protein: CASSVDRGTYNEQFF.

Many counts were recorded for this clonotype. The chain couples TRBV4-1 to TRBJ2-7; 9 bases align to TRBD1. The V segment lost 5 bases and the J segment 3 bases; nucleotides outside the gene matches: 8. The CDR3 is 15 amino acids. Germline CDR1 reads MGHRA; CDR2 reads YSYEKL. The CDR3 here is CASSYSGQGFYEQYF. DNA for the CDR3: TGCGCCAGCAGCTACTCCGGACAGGGGTTCTACGAGCAGTACTTC.

The chain joins TRBV7-4 to TRBJ2-1; D remains unclear. Germline lookup yields CDR1 SGHVT and CDR2 SQSDAQ. CDR3 length: 15 residues. V was trimmed by 1 base and J by 6 bases, leaving 13 bases between them. CDR3 loop: CASSLVQIGGNEQFF. The CDR3 DNA is TGTGCCAGCAGCTTAGTACAAATCGGTGGCAATGAGCAGTTCTTC.

This rearrangement joins TRBV10-3 to TRBJ2-3; D is possibly TRBD2 (5 bases). V was clipped by 6 bases and J by 2 bases, with 15 bases between them. Per the germline V gene, CDR1 is ENHRY and CDR2 is SYGVKD. The CDR3 spans 15 residues. CDR3 nucleotides: TGTGCCATCAGGAGGACTGAGACGGCCACAGATACGCAGTATTTT. The encoded protein is CAIRRTETATDTQYF.

This clonotype was seen more than once but under ten times. V is TRBV7-2 and J is TRBJ2-7; 8 bases line up with TRBD1. This CDR3 contains 14 residues. From germline, CDR1 is SGHTA and CDR2 FQGNSA. The trim removed 1 base at V and 7 bases at J, leaving 6 bases unmatched. CDR3 region: CASSLGTGRREQYF. The CDR3 DNA is TGTGCCAGCAGCTTAGGGACAGGGAGAAGAGAGCAGTACTTC.

This clonotype was seen many times. The chain employs TRBV4-1 and TRBJ2-1; 12 nucleotides agree with TRBD2. CDR1 MGHRA and CDR2 YSYEKL come from the germline V gene. The CDR3 is 15 amino acids. After removal of 2 bases from V and 9 bases from J, the junction contained 5 bases not matched to a gene. The CDR3, as DNA: TGCGCCAGCAGCCAACTAGCGGGGGGGCGTTCTGAGCAGTTCTTC. This codes for CASSQLAGGRSEQFF.

Only a few counts were recorded for this clonotype. J is TRBJ2-5 and V is TRBV19; D unclear. Looked up from germline, CDR1 is LNHDA and CDR2 is SQIVND (reference sequence). V shed 3 bases and J shed 5 bases, with 13 bases lying between them. The length of the CDR3 is 14 residues. The CDR3 reads CASSMEYGWETQYF. The CDR3 bases are TGTGCCAGTAGTATGGAGTACGGTTGGGAGACCCAGTACTTC.

The chain employs TRBV19 and TRBJ1-2; D is possibly TRBD1 (6 bases). V shed 5 bases and J shed 8 bases, with 15 bases lying between them. Per the germline V gene, CDR1 is LNHDA and CDR2 is SQIVND (reference sequence). This CDR3 comprises 13 residues. The DNA of the CDR3 is TGTGCCAGTAGTGTAAACCAGGGGAAAGGCTACACCTTC. It codes for CASSVNQGKGYTF.

The rearrangement joins TRBV13 to TRBJ2-7; D remains unclear. CDR1 is PRHDT, CDR2 FYEKMQ, per germline (reference sequence). This CDR3 comprises 12 residues. V was pared by 2 bases and J by 5 bases, with 7 bases between. The CDR3 reads CASSLNNDEQYF. DNA of the CDR3: TGTGCCAGCAGCTTAAATAACGACGAGCAGTACTTC.

This chain connects TRBV5-4 to TRBJ2-3; TRBD2 is a possible D gene (5 bases). This CDR3 comprises 14 residues. V gave up 5 bases and J gave up 2 bases, with 12 bases separating them. Germline loops: CDR1 SGHNT, CDR2 YYREEE (reference sequence). The CDR3 bases are TGTGCCAGCAGGGACTTTGGGGACACAGATACGCAGTATTTT. Translated, it gives CASRDFGDTDTQYF.

The V call is TRBV28, the J call TRBJ2-1; D ambiguous. This CDR3 has 16 residues. The germline gives CDR1 MDHEN, CDR2 SYDVKM. The germline V and J ends were trimmed by 3 bases and 0 bases, with 12 bases remaining between them. The CDR3 sequence is CASSFLSDSSYNEQFF. CDR3 nucleotide sequence: TGTGCCAGCAGTTTCTTATCGGATAGCTCCTACAATGAGCAGTTCTTC.

This clonotype was found a few times. The gene calls are TRBV27 and TRBJ2-1, with no clear D. V was clipped by 8 bases and J by 6 bases, with 11 bases between them. Germline CDR1 MNHEY, CDR2 SMNVEV (reference sequence). CDR3 length equals 12 residues. This CDR3 reads CASGYDTNEQFF. For the CDR3, the DNA is TGTGCCAGCGGGTATGACACCAATGAGCAGTTCTTC.

V usage is TRBV10-3 and J usage is TRBJ1-3; 7 bases align to TRBD1. Germline V lookup: CDR1 ENHRY, CDR2 SYGVKD. J was trimmed by 6 bases and V by 4 bases; bases with no gene match: 9. The length of the CDR3 is 15 residues. The DNA for the CDR3 is TGTGCCATCAGTGGATCGAGGGGGCAGGAAAACACCATATATTTT. Amino acids: CAISGSRGQENTIYF.

This clonotype has only a few counts. This rearrangement joins TRBV7-2 to TRBJ2-7; 9 bases fit TRBD2. The CDR3 consists of 15 residues. V was clipped by 0 bases and J by 5 bases; unmatched bases: 5. Germline-derived CDR1 and CDR2 are SGHTA and FQGNSA. In nucleotides, the CDR3 is TGTGCCAGCAGCTTAGCAGCGGGGGGAATAAACGAGCAGTACTTC. Translated: CASSLAAGGINEQYF.

A few counts support this clonotype. The gene calls are TRBV27 and TRBJ1-1; D not certain. The CDR3 runs 12 residues. Germline CDR1 reads MNHEY; CDR2 reads SMNVEV (reference sequence). V was shortened by 3 bases and J by 5 bases, with 7 bases between the two germline ends. The CDR3, as DNA: TGTGCCAGCAGTTTTTGGGGTACTGAAGCTTTCTTT. This translates into CASSFWGTEAFF.

The chain combines TRBV12-3 or TRBV12-4 with TRBJ2-1; D is unresolved. The CDR3 totals 13 residues. Trimming took 4 bases from V and 4 from J, leaving 8 bases between them. CDR3 sequence: CASSWTYYNEQFF. In nucleotides, the CDR3 is TGTGCCAGCAGTTGGACCTATTACAATGAGCAGTTCTTC.

The CDR3 coding sequence is TGTGCCAGCAGCTTAAAGAACACTGAAGCTTTCTTT. Amino acids: CASSLKNTEAFF. J is TRBJ1-1 and V is TRBV7-6; D is uncertain. Germline loops: CDR1 SGHVS, CDR2 FNYEAQ. Between the trimmed V and J ends, which lost 2 bases and 1 base, there was a span of 2 bases. The CDR3 length is 12 residues.

A remark on this clonotype: A read error may explain this, as a much larger clone is one base away. The rearrangement joins TRBV6-2 or TRBV6-3 to TRBJ1-1; D might be TRBD1 (6 bases). Per germline, CDR1 MNHEY and CDR2 SVGEGT. The length of the CDR3 is 13 residues. The germline V and J ends were trimmed by 0 bases and 4 bases, with 6 bases remaining between them. The CDR3 bases are TGTGCCAGCAGTTACTCGGGGGCCACTGAAGCTTTCTTT. Translated, it gives CASSYSGATEAFF.

Details on this clonotype: Sequence at one end of the junction differs from germline and may be a read error. The CDR3, as DNA: TGTGCCAGCAGCCTCCGGACTAGCGGGGGCACAGATACGCAGTATTTT. Its translation is CASSLRTSGGTDTQYF. The V call is TRBV5-1, the J call TRBJ2-3, with 12 bases lining up with TRBD2. CDR1 and CDR2 from the germline V gene are SGHRS and YFSETQ. This CDR3 comprises 16 residues.

The chain carries TRBV12-3 or TRBV12-4 and TRBJ2-5; no firm D call. The CDR3 runs to 14 residues. V was shortened by 3 bases and J by 5 bases, with 13 bases between the two germline ends. Here the CDR3 reads CASSLSFGPETQYF. In DNA form, the CDR3 reads TGTGCCAGCAGTTTGAGCTTTGGGCCCGAGACCCAGTACTTC.

This clonotype was seen ten or more times. The chain links TRBV12-3 or TRBV12-4 to TRBJ2-2; TRBD1 might be the D (5 bases). The CDR3 extends over 14 amino acids. The V gene lost 7 bases and the J gene lost 7 bases, with 16 bases spanning the gap. CDR3 protein: CASIGYGAFGELFF. The CDR3 bases are TGTGCCAGCATAGGGTATGGGGCGTTCGGGGAGCTGTTTTTT.

In its sample, this clonotype was seen many times. This sequence joins TRBV19 and TRBJ1-1; D unresolved. This CDR3 spans 13 amino acids. Per germline, CDR1 LNHDA and CDR2 SQIVND (reference sequence). Deletions cut 5 bases from V and 4 bases from J, with 11 bases between. The CDR3 reads CASSPTLGTEAFF. The CDR3 nucleotides are TGTGCCAGTAGTCCTACACTGGGCACTGAAGCTTTCTTT.

The chain uses TRBV7-9 and TRBJ1-2, with D possibly being TRBD1 (5 bases). Trimming took 4 bases from V and 8 from J, leaving 14 bases between them. Germline V gene lookup returns CDR1 SEHNR and CDR2 FQNEAQ (reference sequence). The CDR3 consists of 13 residues. The CDR3 is CASSSTGAEGYTF. The CDR3 DNA is TGTGCCAGCAGCTCCACAGGTGCGGAAGGCTACACCTTC.